This T cell receptor (beta chain) was recorded in a study of shared clonotypes between healthy human individuals. Study-level results: Only a few donors were included, so the genetic and exposure-history diversity represented was limited.

Several immunoSEQ plates received, in even portions, the genomic DNA of each subset. Data came from immunoSEQ multiplex PCR; TCRdb stores just in-frame clones and leaves some out. The sample has around 2.3 million clones; under 97% are singletons. Germline V gene sequence: CDR1 SEHNR, CDR2 FQNEAQ (reference sequence). V lost 3 bases to trimming and J lost 10 bases, with 12 bases between them. This CDR3 is built from 12 residues. A remark on this clone: What it recognizes is unknown.

Sequenced material: naive CD4+ T cells sorted from blood. Subset given: CD45RA+ positively selected. The sequence derives from a man aged 18 to 35 in good health. This sequence joins TRBV7-9 and TRBJ1-2, with D possibly TRBD1 on 5 matching bases. CDR3 loop: CASSLDIGSYTF. For the CDR3, the DNA is TGTGCCAGCAGCTTGGACATAGGATCCTACACCTTC.